This T cell receptor beta chain was obtained from a study of neurological immune-mediated disorders. Overall study results and limits: Multiple sclerosis was found to have the least TCR clonal expansion, below healthy controls, and HTLV-1-associated myelopathy the most.

The CDR3 sequence is 15 residues long. From germline, CDR1 is SGHTA and CDR2 FQGNSA. V lost 2 bases, J lost 8 bases, and 9 bases stayed unmatched. The output of every sequencing run, over 180 million TCR-beta sequences, came from 15-18 subjects. TCRdb passed the 5' RACE reads through MiXCR, listing each CDR3 protein once. The repertoire holds tens of thousands of distinct CDR3 sequences, with 11% as singletons. Points on this clonotype: Its antigen is as yet unknown.

The origin of this receptor is a woman younger than 45 with HTLV-1-associated myelopathy (HAM/TSP). Sequenced input: CD4+ T cells from blood. The chain links TRBV7-2 to TRBJ2-3; TRBD2 matches 8 bases. This CDR3 is CASSLRGGGRCTQYF. The CDR3 DNA follows: TGTGCCAGCAGCTTACGGGGCGGGGGGCGGTGTACGCAGTATTTT.